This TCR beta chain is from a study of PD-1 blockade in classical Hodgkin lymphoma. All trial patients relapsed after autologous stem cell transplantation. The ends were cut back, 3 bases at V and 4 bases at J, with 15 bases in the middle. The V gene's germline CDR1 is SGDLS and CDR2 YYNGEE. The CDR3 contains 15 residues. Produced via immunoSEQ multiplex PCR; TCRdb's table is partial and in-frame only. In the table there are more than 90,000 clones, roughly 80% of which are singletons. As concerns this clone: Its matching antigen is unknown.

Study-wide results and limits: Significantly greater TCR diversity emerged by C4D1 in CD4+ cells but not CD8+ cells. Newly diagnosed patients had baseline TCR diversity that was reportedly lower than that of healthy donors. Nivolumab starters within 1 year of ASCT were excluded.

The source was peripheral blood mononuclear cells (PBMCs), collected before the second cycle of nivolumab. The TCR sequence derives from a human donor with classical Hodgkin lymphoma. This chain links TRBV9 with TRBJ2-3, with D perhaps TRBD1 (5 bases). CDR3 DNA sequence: TGTGCCAGCAGCGCTCAAGGAAGGGGCGCAGATACGCAGTATTTT. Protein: CASSAQGRGADTQYF.